Listed below are T cell receptor beta chains from one sample, sequenced in a study of beta chain features in type 1 diabetes. The protocol was immunoSEQ multiplex PCR, while the TCRdb copy is restricted to in-frame clones and leaves out a portion. The repertoire consists of about 150,000 clones, with under 60% occurring once and the leading ten covering over 0.4%. Input material: Tregs from blood. The receptors come from a man between 18 and 29 years old in good health. Each CDR3 is given with its conserved first and last residue. The D gene is left open where the match is weak. Size tells how often a clone was seen (once, few, many) or the class of an expanded clone, and some rows leave it out.

>TRBV7-3|13|TRBJ1-2|-|-
TGTGCCAGCAGCTCAGGGATAGACTATGGCTACACCTTC
CASSSGIDYGYTF
>TRBV6-5|15|TRBJ2-5|TRBD2|-
TGTGCCAGCAGTTACCCAGGGACTAGAGATGAGACCCAGTACTTC
CASSYPGTRDETQYF
>TRBV6-6|13|TRBJ1-1|-|few
TGTGCCAGCAGTTACCCCGGGACAACAGAAGCTTTCTTT
CASSYPGTTEAFF
>TRBV19|12|TRBJ1-2|-|-
TGTGCCAGTAGTATTTGGCGGTATGGCTACACCTTC
CASSIWRYGYTF
>TRBV7-9|15|TRBJ1-2|TRBD1|-
TGTGCCAGCAGCTTAGGCGACAGGGTAGGGTTTGGCTACACCTTC
CASSLGDRVGFGYTF
>TRBV25-1|16|TRBJ2-3|TRBD1|-
TGTGCCAGCAGTGAAGGCGGGACAGGGTCCCCAGATACGCAGTATTTT
CASSEGGTGSPDTQYF
>TRBV19|14|TRBJ2-5|-|-
TGTGCCAGTAGCTCAGGGGTCTACCAAGAGACCCAGTACTTC
CASSSGVYQETQYF
>TRBV7-9|14|TRBJ2-3|-|-
TGTGCCAGCAGCTTTGGGGGGGCTGCAGATACGCAGTATTTT
CASSFGGAADTQYF
>TRBV28|13|TRBJ2-1|TRBD2|-
TGTGCCAGCAGGTTAGCGGGGAGGGTTGAGCAGTTCTTC
CASRLAGRVEQFF
>TRBV9|15|TRBJ2-7|-|-
TGTGCCAGCAGCGTAGTCCTGCAGGTTAACTACGAGCAGTACTTC
CASSVVLQVNYEQYF
>TRBV30|16|TRBJ2-3|TRBD2|-
TGTGCCTGGAGTGTAGGACTAGCGGGGGAGACAGATACGCAGTATTTT
CAWSVGLAGETDTQYF
>TRBV19|12|TRBJ2-1|-|-
TGTGCCAGTAGGGGACAATCTCAGGAGCAGTTCTTC
CASRGQSQEQFF
>TRBV5-6|13|TRBJ1-5|-|-
TGTGCCAGCAGCGGCGGTCGCAGTCAGCCCCAGCATTTT
CASSGGRSQPQHF
>TRBV5-1|14|TRBJ1-6|-|once
TGCGCCAGCAGCTTGGCAGAGGTTTGGTCACCCCTCCACTTT
CASSLAEVWSPLHF
>TRBV7-2|16|TRBJ2-3|TRBD2|few
TGTGCCAGCAGCCCAACCCTAGCGGGGGGCACAGATACGCAGTATTTT
CASSPTLAGGTDTQYF
>TRBV7-2|14|TRBJ1-1|-|few
TGTGCCAGCAGCGCCACAAGCGACGGCACTGAAGCTTTCTTT
CASSATSDGTEAFF
>TRBV4-2|17|TRBJ2-3|-|few
TGTGCCAGCACCCTAGGGTCGTCCCCTAGCAGCACAGATACGCAGTATTTT
CASTLGSSPSSTDTQYF
>TRBV5-1|17|TRBJ1-4|-|few
TGCGCCAGCAGCTTGGGCGGGGGATCCGCAACTAATGAAAAACTGTTTTTT
CASSLGGGSATNEKLFF
>TRBV18|17|TRBJ2-2|TRBD1|-
TGTGCCAGCTCCAAGGACAGGGGATCGGTTCTGACCGGGGAGCTGTTTTTT
CASSKDRGSVLTGELFF
>TRBV18|14|TRBJ1-4|TRBD1|-
TGTGCCAGCTCACCGGGACAGGGATGGGAAAAACTGTTTTTT
CASSPGQGWEKLFF
>TRBV27|15|TRBJ2-1|TRBD2|few
TGTGCCAGCAGTCTAACTAGCGGGAGTGGAAATGAGCAGTTCTTC
CASSLTSGSGNEQFF
>TRBV30|16|TRBJ1-5|-|few
TGTGCCTGGAGTCTTAACATTGAGGGCGGCAATCAGCCCCAGCATTTT
CAWSLNIEGGNQPQHF
>TRBV9|15|TRBJ2-1|-|-
TGTGCCAGCAGCGTAGGCGGGAAATCCTACAATGAGCAGTTCTTC
CASSVGGKSYNEQFF
>TRBV20-1|10|TRBJ2-1|-|-
TGCAGCCCTTTATACAATGAGCAGTTCTTC
CSPLYNEQFF
>TRBV5-1|15|TRBJ1-4|-|-
TGCGCCAGCAGCTTGGTGGGCAGCTATAATGAAAAACTGTTTTTT
CASSLVGSYNEKLFF
>TRBV21-1|13|TRBJ2-7|-|few
TGTGCCAGCAGCGAGGGACTACTCTACGAGCAGTACTTC
CASSEGLLYEQYF
>TRBV27|13|TRBJ2-7|-|-
TGTGCCAGCAGTTTAACTGGGCACTACGAGCAGTACTTC
CASSLTGHYEQYF
>TRBV7-8|15|TRBJ2-7|-|-
TGTGCCAGCCGCCTGACAGGATTGGGCGTCGACGAGCAGTACTTC
CASRLTGLGVDEQYF
>TRBV6-1|16|TRBJ2-1|TRBD2|few
TGTGCCAGCAGTGCCACGGGACTAGCGGGCCGCAGGGAGCAGTTCTTC
CASSATGLAGRREQFF
>TRBV6-5|15|TRBJ2-1|TRBD2|-
TGTGCCAGTAGTTATATTAGCGGGAGAGTCTATGAGCAGTTCTTC
CASSYISGRVYEQFF
>TRBV11-2|14|TRBJ2-1|-|-
TGTGCCAGCAGCTTATTAGTAGCCTACAATGAGCAGTTCTTC
CASSLLVAYNEQFF
>TRBV14|16|TRBJ2-7|-|-
TGTGCCAGCAGCCAAAATCCTCCGGGGAATATACACGAGCAGTACTTC
CASSQNPPGNIHEQYF
>TRBV2|17|TRBJ2-3|TRBD1|-
TGTGCCAGCAGGTACACACCGGGACAGGGATTCACAGATACGCAGTATTTT
CASRYTPGQGFTDTQYF
>TRBV10-3|14|TRBJ2-5|-|-
TGTGCCATCAGTGAGCCTGCTAGCAGGGAGACCCAGTACTTC
CAISEPASRETQYF
>TRBV6-5|12|TRBJ2-7|-|-
TGTGCCAGCAGCCTCAGGGTCTACGAGCAGTACTTC
CASSLRVYEQYF
>TRBV29-1|12|TRBJ2-7|-|-
TGCAGCGTTGGAAGAGATGGCTACGAGCAGTACTTC
CSVGRDGYEQYF
>TRBV4-3|15|TRBJ1-5|TRBD1|-
TGCGCCAGCAGCCAGGGGGACAGACGGAATCAGCCCCAGCATTTT
CASSQGDRRNQPQHF
>TRBV4-2|16|TRBJ1-6|-|once
TGTGCCAGCAGCCTCCAATACTGGTCCTATAATTCACCCCTCCACTTT
CASSLQYWSYNSPLHF
>TRBV6-5|13|TRBJ2-7|TRBD2|few
TGTGCCAGCAGTGAGACTAGCGTTCACGAGCAGTACTTC
CASSETSVHEQYF
>TRBV4-2|17|TRBJ2-5|TRBD2|-
TGTGCCAGCAGCCAAGCATCGGGGGGGCCTAATAGGGAGACCCAGTACTTC
CASSQASGGPNRETQYF
>TRBV5-6|15|TRBJ2-1|TRBD1|-
TGTGCCAGCAGCCCCGGGACAGGGTTCCACAATGAGCAGTTCTTC
CASSPGTGFHNEQFF
>TRBV27|15|TRBJ2-7|TRBD2|-
TGTGCCAGCAGGCCGACGCGGACTAGTCCGTACGAGCAGTACTTC
CASRPTRTSPYEQYF
>TRBV11-2|13|TRBJ2-7|-|-
TGTGCCAGCAGCTTAGTGGTAGTAGCCGAGCAGTACTTC
CASSLVVVAEQYF
>TRBV7-8|16|TRBJ2-7|-|-
TGTGCCAGCAGCCCAAGGTCAGGTATGAGCTCCTACGAGCAGTACTTC
CASSPRSGMSSYEQYF
>TRBV28|14|TRBJ2-7|TRBD1|few
TGTGCCAGCAGTCTTATAGACAGGGGCTACGAGCAGTACTTC
CASSLIDRGYEQYF
>TRBV7-9|15|TRBJ1-2|TRBD1|-
TGTGCCAGCAGCGAGGTCCGACAGGGGGGTAGGGGCTACACCTTC
CASSEVRQGGRGYTF
>TRBV9|15|TRBJ2-7|-|-
TGTGCCAGCAGCGAGGCGGGGACTGCGACCTACGAGCAGTACTTC
CASSEAGTATYEQYF
>TRBV10-3|16|TRBJ2-7|-|-
TGTGCCATCAGGGTACAGGGTAGCGGGTATGCCTACGAGCAGTACTTC
CAIRVQGSGYAYEQYF
>TRBV27|14|TRBJ2-1|TRBD1|-
TGTGCCAGCACCCGCAGGGGGCAATACAATGAGCAGTTCTTC
CASTRRGQYNEQFF
>TRBV2|15|TRBJ1-1|-|few
TGTGCCAGCAGTGAAGTGGGGGGGGCGAACACTGAAGCTTTCTTT
CASSEVGGANTEAFF
>TRBV7-8|13|TRBJ2-7|-|-
TGTGCCAGCAGCTTAGCCGCAGGCTACGAGCAGTACTTC
CASSLAAGYEQYF
>TRBV9|16|TRBJ2-3|-|few
TGTGCCAGCAGCCCACATGGGGGCGGTTCCACAGATACGCAGTATTTT
CASSPHGGGSTDTQYF
>TRBV28|15|TRBJ2-5|-|once
TGTGCCAGCACCCTGGCGATGGGGGGATCGGGGACCCAGTACTTC
CASTLAMGGSGTQYF
>TRBV6-1|15|TRBJ2-4|-|-
TGTGCCAGCAGTGAAGCCCTAGGCGGCAAAAACATTCAGTACTTC
CASSEALGGKNIQYF
>TRBV23-1|14|TRBJ2-7|-|few
TGCGCCAGCACGAAAGGTAGAGGGTCGGACGAGCAGTACTTC
CASTKGRGSDEQYF
>TRBV18|14|TRBJ1-5|-|-
TGTGCCAGCTCACCGAGCGGGCGGTCGCCACCCCAGCATTTT
CASSPSGRSPPQHF
>TRBV14|14|TRBJ2-1|TRBD2|-
TGTGCCAGCAGCCAAGGACTAGCAGGCAATGAGCAGTTCTTC
CASSQGLAGNEQFF
>TRBV27|14|TRBJ2-7|-|-
TGTGCCAGCAGTCGAAAGACAGTCTCCTACGAGCAGTACTTC
CASSRKTVSYEQYF
>TRBV5-1|16|TRBJ1-3|-|few
TGCGCCAGCAGCTTGGCCGGACGGGGTGTAGGAAACACCATATATTTT
CASSLAGRGVGNTIYF